This T cell receptor (beta chain) was identified in a study of blood T cell repertoires in COVID-19. Trimming shortened V by 2 bases and J by 6 bases, and 19 bases separated the two germline ends. The CDR3 runs to 16 residues. From germline, CDR1 is MNHNS and CDR2 SASEGT. This clone has just one count. In the authors' methods: Scientists estimated how many nucleated cells there were by amplifying reference gene primers. Sequencing used immunoSEQ multiplex PCR; TCRdb keeps in-frame clones, though not all of them. The V and J calls and clone size were taken over from that table, and D and trimming were inferred from the DNA. The table records roughly 150,000 clones, over 75% of them present only once.

V usage is TRBV6-1 and J usage is TRBJ1-2; D might be TRBD1 (6 bases). The source is a man between 65 and 79 years old who had recovered from COVID-19. The sequenced material came from peripheral blood. The CDR3 coding sequence is TGTGCCAGCAGTGAATCCAGGGACATTCTGTCGGATGGCTACACCTTC. Translation: CASSESRDILSDGYTF.